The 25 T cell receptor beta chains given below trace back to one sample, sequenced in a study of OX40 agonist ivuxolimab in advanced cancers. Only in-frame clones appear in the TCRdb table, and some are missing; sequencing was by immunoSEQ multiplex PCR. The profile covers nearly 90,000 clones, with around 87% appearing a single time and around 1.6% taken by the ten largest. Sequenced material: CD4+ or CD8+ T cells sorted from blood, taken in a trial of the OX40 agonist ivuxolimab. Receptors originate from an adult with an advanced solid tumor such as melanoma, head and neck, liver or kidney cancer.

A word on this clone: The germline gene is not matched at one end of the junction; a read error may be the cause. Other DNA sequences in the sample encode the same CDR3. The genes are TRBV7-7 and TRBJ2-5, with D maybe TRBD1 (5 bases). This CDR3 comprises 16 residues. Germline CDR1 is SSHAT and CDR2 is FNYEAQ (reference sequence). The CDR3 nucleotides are TGTGCTAGCAGCTCCGTCGGGCAGGGCCCCCAAGAGACCCAGTACTTC. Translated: CASSSVGQGPQETQYF.

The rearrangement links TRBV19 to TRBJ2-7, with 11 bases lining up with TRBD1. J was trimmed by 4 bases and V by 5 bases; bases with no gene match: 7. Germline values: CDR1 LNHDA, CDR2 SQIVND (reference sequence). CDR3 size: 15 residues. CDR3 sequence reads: CASSPQGQGDYEQYF. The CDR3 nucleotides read TGTGCCAGTAGTCCCCAGGGACAGGGGGATTACGAGCAGTACTTC. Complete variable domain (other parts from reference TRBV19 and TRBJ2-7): DGGITQSPKYLFRKEGQNVTLSCEQNLNHDAMYWYRQDPGQGLRLIYYSQIVNDFQKGDIAEGYSVSREKKESFPLTVTSAQKNPTAFYLCASSPQGQGDYEQYFGPGTRLTVT.

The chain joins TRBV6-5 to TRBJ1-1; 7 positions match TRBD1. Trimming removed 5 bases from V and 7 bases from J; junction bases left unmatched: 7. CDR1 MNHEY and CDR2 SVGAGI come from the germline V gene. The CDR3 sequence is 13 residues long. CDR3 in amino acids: CASSTDRVGEAFF. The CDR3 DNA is TGTGCCAGCAGTACTGACAGGGTGGGTGAAGCTTTCTTT.

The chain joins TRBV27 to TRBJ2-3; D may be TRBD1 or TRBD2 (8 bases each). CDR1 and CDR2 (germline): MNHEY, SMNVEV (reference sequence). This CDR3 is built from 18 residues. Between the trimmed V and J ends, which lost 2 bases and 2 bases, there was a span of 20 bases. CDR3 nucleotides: TGTGCCAGCAGTTTAGCCCCCAGGGGGCGGGAGGCCACAGATACGCAGTATTTT. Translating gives CASSLAPRGREATDTQYF.

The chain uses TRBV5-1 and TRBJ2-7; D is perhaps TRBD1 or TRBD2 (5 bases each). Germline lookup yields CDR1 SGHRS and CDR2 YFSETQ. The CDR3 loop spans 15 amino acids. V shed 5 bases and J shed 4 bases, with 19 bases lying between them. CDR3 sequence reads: CASSGGSIGKYEQYF. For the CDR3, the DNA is TGCGCCAGCAGTGGGGGATCAATAGGGAAATACGAGCAGTACTTC.

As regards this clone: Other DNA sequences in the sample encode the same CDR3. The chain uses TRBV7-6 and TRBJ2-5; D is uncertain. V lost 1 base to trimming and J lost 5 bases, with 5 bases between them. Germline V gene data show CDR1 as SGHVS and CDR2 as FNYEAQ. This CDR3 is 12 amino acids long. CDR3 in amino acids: CASSLGSETQYF. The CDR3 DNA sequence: TGTGCCAGCAGCTTAGGTTCGGAGACCCAGTACTTC.

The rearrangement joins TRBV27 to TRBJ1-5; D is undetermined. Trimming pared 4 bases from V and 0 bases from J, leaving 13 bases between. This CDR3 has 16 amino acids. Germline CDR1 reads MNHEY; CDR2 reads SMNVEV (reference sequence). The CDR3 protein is CASSSILGHSNQPQHF. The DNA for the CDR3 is TGTGCCAGCAGTTCGATCCTAGGTCATAGCAATCAGCCCCAGCATTTT.

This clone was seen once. CDR3: CASSVAGLAEVYEQYF. CDR3 coding DNA: TGTGCCAGCAGCGTGGCGGGACTAGCGGAGGTCTACGAGCAGTACTTC. The chain employs TRBV9 and TRBJ2-7, with TRBD2 matching 11 bases. Germline V gene data show CDR1 as SGDLS and CDR2 as YYNGEE. The V and J ends lost 2 bases and 3 bases, in that order; junction bases with no gene match: 7. The CDR3 consists of 16 residues.

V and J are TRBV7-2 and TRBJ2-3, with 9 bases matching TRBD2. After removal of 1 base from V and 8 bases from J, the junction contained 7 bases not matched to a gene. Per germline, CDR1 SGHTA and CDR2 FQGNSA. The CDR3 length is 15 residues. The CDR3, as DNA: TGTGCCAGCAGCTTAGAAAGCGGGAGGCATGGTACGCAGTATTTT. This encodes CASSLESGRHGTQYF.

CDR3 in DNA: TGTGCCAGCAGCCCGGGACTAGCGGGGCCCTACGAGCAGTACTTC. Residues: CASSPGLAGPYEQYF. This rearrangement joins TRBV5-6 to TRBJ2-7, with 13 bases identical to TRBD2. This CDR3 is built from 15 residues. The V segment lost 4 bases and the J segment 2 bases; nucleotides outside the gene matches: 3. In germline, CDR1 is SGHDT, CDR2 YYEEEE.

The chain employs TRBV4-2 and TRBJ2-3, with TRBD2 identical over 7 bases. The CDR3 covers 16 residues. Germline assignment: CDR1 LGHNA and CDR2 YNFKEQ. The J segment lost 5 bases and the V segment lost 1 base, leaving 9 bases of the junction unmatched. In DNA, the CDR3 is TGTGCCAGCAGCCAAGGGGCGGGGGAGGTGGGAGATACGCAGTATTTT. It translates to CASSQGAGEVGDTQYF.

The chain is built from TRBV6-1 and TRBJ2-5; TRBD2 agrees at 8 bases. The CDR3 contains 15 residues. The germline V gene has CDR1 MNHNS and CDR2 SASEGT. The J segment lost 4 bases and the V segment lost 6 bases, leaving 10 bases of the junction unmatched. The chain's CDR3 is CASRRSGGQGETQYF. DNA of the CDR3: TGTGCCAGCAGACGCAGCGGGGGCCAGGGAGAGACCCAGTACTTC.

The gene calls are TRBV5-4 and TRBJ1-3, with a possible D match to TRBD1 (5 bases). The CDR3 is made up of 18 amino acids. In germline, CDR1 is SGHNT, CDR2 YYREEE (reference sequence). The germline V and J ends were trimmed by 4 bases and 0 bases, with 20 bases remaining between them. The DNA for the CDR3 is TGTGCCAGCAGCCCCCCCCCGAGGGCAGGGCACTCTGGAAACACCATATATTTT. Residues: CASSPPPRAGHSGNTIYF.

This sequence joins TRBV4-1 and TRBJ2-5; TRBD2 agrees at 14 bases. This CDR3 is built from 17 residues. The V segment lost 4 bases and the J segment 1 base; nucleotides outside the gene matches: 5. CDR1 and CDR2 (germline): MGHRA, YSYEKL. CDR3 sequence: CASSRGLAGGPQETQYF. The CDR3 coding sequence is TGCGCCAGCAGCCGAGGACTAGCGGGGGGCCCCCAAGAGACCCAGTACTTC.

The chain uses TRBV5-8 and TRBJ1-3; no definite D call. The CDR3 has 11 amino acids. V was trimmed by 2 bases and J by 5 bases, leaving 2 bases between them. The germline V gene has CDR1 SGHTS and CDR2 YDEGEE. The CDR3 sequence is CASSLRNTIYF. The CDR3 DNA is TGTGCCAGCAGCTTAAGAAACACCATATATTTT.

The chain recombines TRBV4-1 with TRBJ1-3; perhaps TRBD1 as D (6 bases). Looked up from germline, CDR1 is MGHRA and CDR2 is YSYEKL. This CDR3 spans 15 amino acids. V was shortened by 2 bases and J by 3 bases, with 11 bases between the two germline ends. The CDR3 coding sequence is TGCGCCAGCAGCCAACCACAGGGCGGTGGAAACACCATATATTTT. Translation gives CASSQPQGGGNTIYF.

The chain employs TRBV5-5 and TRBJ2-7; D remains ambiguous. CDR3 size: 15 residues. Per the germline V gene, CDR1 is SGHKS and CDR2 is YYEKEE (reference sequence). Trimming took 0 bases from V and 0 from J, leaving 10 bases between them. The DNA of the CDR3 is TGTGCCAGCAGCTTGGGGCCGTCGAGCTCCTACGAGCAGTACTTC. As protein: CASSLGPSSSYEQYF.

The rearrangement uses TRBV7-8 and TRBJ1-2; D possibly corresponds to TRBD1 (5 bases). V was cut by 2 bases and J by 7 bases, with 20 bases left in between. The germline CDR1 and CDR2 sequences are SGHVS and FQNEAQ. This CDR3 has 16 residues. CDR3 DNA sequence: TGTGCCAGCAGCTTACCCCCAGAATGGGGGGTGGGTGGCTACACCTTC. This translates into CASSLPPEWGVGGYTF.

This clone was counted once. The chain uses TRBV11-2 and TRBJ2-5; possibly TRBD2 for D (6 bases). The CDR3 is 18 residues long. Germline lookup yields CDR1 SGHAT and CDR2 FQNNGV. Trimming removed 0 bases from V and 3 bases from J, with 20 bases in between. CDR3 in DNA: TGTGCCAGCAGCTTAGATCGAGTAGCGGCCCTAAGGGAAGAGACCCAGTACTTC. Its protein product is CASSLDRVAALREETQYF.

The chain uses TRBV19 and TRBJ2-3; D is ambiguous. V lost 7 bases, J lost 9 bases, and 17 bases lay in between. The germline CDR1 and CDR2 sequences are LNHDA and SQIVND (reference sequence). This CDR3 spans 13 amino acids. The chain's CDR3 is CASKGTDLETQYF. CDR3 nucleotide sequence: TGTGCCAGTAAGGGAACAGATTTGGAGACGCAGTATTTT.

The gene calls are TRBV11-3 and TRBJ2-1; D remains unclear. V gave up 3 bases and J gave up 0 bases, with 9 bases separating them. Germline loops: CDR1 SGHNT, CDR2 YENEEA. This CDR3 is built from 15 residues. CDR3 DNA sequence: TGTGCCAGCAGCTTGGGTTCCAGCTCCTACAATGAGCAGTTCTTC. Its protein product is CASSLGSSSYNEQFF.

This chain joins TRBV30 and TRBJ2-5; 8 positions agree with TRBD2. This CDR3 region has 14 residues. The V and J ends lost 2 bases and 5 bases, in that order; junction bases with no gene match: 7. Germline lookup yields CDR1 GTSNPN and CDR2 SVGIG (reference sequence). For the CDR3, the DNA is TGTGCCTGGAGTTCGGGACTAGGAGGGGAGACCCAGTACTTC. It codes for CAWSSGLGGETQYF.

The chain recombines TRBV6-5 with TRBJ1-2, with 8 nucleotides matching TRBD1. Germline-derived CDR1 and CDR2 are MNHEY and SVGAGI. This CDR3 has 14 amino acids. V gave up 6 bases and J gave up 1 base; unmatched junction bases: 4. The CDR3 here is CASSADRDNYGYTF. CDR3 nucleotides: TGTGCCAGCAGCGCGGACAGGGATAACTATGGCTACACCTTC.

In DNA form, the CDR3 reads TGCGCCAGCAGCTTGGGACGCAGGGAAGGAGGCTACACCTTC. This sequence encodes CASSLGRREGGYTF. This chain connects TRBV5-1 to TRBJ1-2, with D possibly TRBD1 on 5 matching bases. Germline V lookup: CDR1 SGHRS, CDR2 YFSETQ. V lost 0 bases and J 8 bases, leaving 14 bases between the germline ends. There are 14 residues in the CDR3.

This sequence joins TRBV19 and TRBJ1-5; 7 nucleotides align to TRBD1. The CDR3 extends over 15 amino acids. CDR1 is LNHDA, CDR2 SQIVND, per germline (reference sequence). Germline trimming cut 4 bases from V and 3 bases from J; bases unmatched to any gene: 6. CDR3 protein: CASSRSDRANQPQHF. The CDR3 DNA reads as TGTGCCAGTAGTAGATCCGACAGGGCCAATCAGCCCCAGCATTTT. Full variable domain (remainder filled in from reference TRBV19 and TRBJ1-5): DGGITQSPKYLFRKEGQNVTLSCEQNLNHDAMYWYRQDPGQGLRLIYYSQIVNDFQKGDIAEGYSVSREKKESFPLTVTSAQKNPTAFYLCASSRSDRANQPQHFGDGTRLSIL.